Listed below are T cell receptor beta chains from one sample, sequenced in a study of T cell responses to AZD1222 COVID-19 vaccine. TCRdb keeps only in-frame clones here, not all; method: immunoSEQ multiplex PCR. Among more than 95,000 clones listed, 89% were seen once. Material: peripheral blood, obtained on day 0 of AZD1222 vaccination. These receptors originate from an adult in good health. The CDR3 runs from the conserved cysteine through the conserved F or W. A D gene is named only where the DNA matches it firmly. Clone size is stated in some rows and not others, as once, few, many or a class when expanded.

J gene	D gene	clone size	V gene	CDR3 DNA	CDR3 protein
TRBJ1-2	-	-	TRBV27	TGTGCCAGCAGGTCCGACAGGTCAAGTGGCTACACCTTC	CASRSDRSSGYTF
TRBJ2-7	TRBD1	-	TRBV2	TGTGCCAGCAGTCAACAGGGACAGGTTGCCTACGAGCAGTACTTC	CASSQQGQVAYEQYF
TRBJ1-2	TRBD1	-	TRBV6-5	TGTGCCACCACAAACCGGGACAGCCACTATGGCTACACCTTC	CATTNRDSHYGYTF
TRBJ2-1	TRBD2	-	TRBV18	TGTGCCAGCTCTCCCGGTGCGGGGGGAAATTACAATGAGCAGTTCTTC	CASSPGAGGNYNEQFF
TRBJ2-2	-	-	TRBV18	TGTGCCAGCTCGGCAGGGGCGTACACCGGGGAGCTGTTTTTT	CASSAGAYTGELFF
TRBJ1-2	TRBD1	-	TRBV5-1	TGCGCCAGCAGCGTTCAGGGGGATAACTATGGCTACACCTTC	CASSVQGDNYGYTF
TRBJ1-4	TRBD1	-	TRBV7-8	TGTGCCAGCAGCCCCCGAGGCGCAGGGGGGAAGGCTACTAATGAAAAACTGTTTTTT	CASSPRGAGGKATNEKLFF
TRBJ1-3	-	-	TRBV19	TGTGCCAGTACTGGGACTAACTCTGGAAACACCATATATTTT	CASTGTNSGNTIYF
TRBJ2-1	-	-	TRBV6-5	TGTGCCAGCAGTTACACCGGGACTGGGGACAATGAGCAGTTCTTC	CASSYTGTGDNEQFF
TRBJ2-5	-	-	TRBV5-6	TGTGCCAGCAGCTTGGGCCTTCGGAGGACAGAGACCCAGTACTTC	CASSLGLRRTETQYF
TRBJ1-4	-	-	TRBV4-3	TGCGCCAGCAGCCAGGCTCTGGAGGGGATTAATGAAAAACTGTTTTTT	CASSQALEGINEKLFF
TRBJ1-5	-	-	TRBV28	TGTGCCAGCAGTTCCCGAAGGGTCCCGGCCCAGCATTTT	CASSSRRVPAQHF
TRBJ2-5	-	once	TRBV6-6	TGTGCCAGCAGGCCACCCTCTACGGGGGTGGAGACCCAGTACTTC	CASRPPSTGVETQYF
TRBJ1-5	-	-	TRBV2	TGTGCCAGCAGCCCTAAACGAGGGGCGTCGGGGCAGCCCCAGCATTTT	CASSPKRGASGQPQHF
TRBJ1-5	-	-	TRBV6-5	TGTGCCAGCAGTTTGGACTCTTTCGGCAATCAGCCCCAGCATTTT	CASSLDSFGNQPQHF
TRBJ2-1	TRBD2	-	TRBV7-2	TGTGCCAGCAGCTTACAGTTCCTAGCGGGGAGAAAGTTCTTC	CASSLQFLAGRKFF
TRBJ1-6	-	few	TRBV14	TGTGCCAGCAGCCAAGGGACGGCTTCACCCCTCCACTTT	CASSQGTASPLHF
TRBJ2-3	TRBD2	-	TRBV7-9	TGTGCCAGCAGCTTACTAGCGGGGGGTACCTTTGGGGATACGCAGTATTTT	CASSLLAGGTFGDTQYF
TRBJ1-2	-	-	TRBV7-3	TGTGCCAGCAGCTTAACGTCCCGCACCGAGGGGACCTATGGCTACACCTTC	CASSLTSRTEGTYGYTF
TRBJ2-2	-	once	TRBV27	TGTGCCAGTACCGGGGAGCTGTTTTTT	CASTGELFF
TRBJ1-2	TRBD1	-	TRBV7-2	TGTGCCAGCAGCTTAGTATCGGGGACAGCTAACTATGGCTACACCTTC	CASSLVSGTANYGYTF
TRBJ2-2	-	-	TRBV21-1	TGTGCCCGGACAGGCCCCGGGGTCACCGGGGAGCTGTTTTTT	CARTGPGVTGELFF
TRBJ2-2	TRBD1	-	TRBV3-1/TRBV3-2	TGTGCCAGCAGCCGGACAGGGGGCCCCCAGGGCCTGTTTTTT	CASSRTGGPQGLFF
TRBJ1-2	-	-	TRBV20-1	TGCGGGAACTATGGCTACACCTTC	CGNYGYTF
TRBJ1-4	-	-	TRBV28	TGTGCCAGCAGGGGGAGTGAAAAACTGTTTTTT	CASRGSEKLFF
TRBJ2-1	TRBD2	-	TRBV29-1	TGCAGCGCCCCACTAGCGGGACCCTACAATGAGCAGTTCTTC	CSAPLAGPYNEQFF
TRBJ2-3	TRBD1	-	TRBV7-8	TGTGCCAGCAGCGTCGGGACAGGTCATGATACGCAGTATTTT	CASSVGTGHDTQYF
TRBJ1-5	TRBD1	-	TRBV23-1	TGCGCCAGCAGTCAATCCTACAGGGGAGCCAATAAGTTCGATCAGCCCCAGCATTTT	CASSQSYRGANKFDQPQHF
TRBJ2-7	-	-	TRBV27	TGTGCCAGCACCTCAGCAGGAAACTACGAGCAGTACTTC	CASTSAGNYEQYF
TRBJ1-2	TRBD1	few	TRBV7-3	TGTGCCAGCAGCTCCACGACAGGGGGAAATGATGGCTACACCTTC	CASSSTTGGNDGYTF
TRBJ1-2	TRBD1	-	TRBV7-2	TGTGCCAGCAGCTTGGGGACAGGGGTGTCTGGCTACACCTTC	CASSLGTGVSGYTF
TRBJ2-3	-	-	TRBV10-3	TGTGCCATCAGCCGACGGACGGAGAACACAGATACGCAGTATTTT	CAISRRTENTDTQYF
TRBJ1-1	-	-	TRBV19	TGTGCCAGTAGGATCGTTGGGGGCGAGAACACTGAAGCTTTCTTT	CASRIVGGENTEAFF
TRBJ1-1	-	-	TRBV28	TGTGCCAGCAGTGTACCTTTACAGGGTAGGACTGAAGCTTTCTTT	CASSVPLQGRTEAFF
TRBJ2-3	-	-	TRBV25-1	TGTGCCAGCAGTGAATGGGCCCCATCGGCAGATACGCAGTATTTT	CASSEWAPSADTQYF
TRBJ2-7	-	-	TRBV28	TGTGCCAGCACCGCCCGGACCTACGAGCAGTACTTC	CASTARTYEQYF
TRBJ2-1	TRBD1	-	TRBV19	TGTGCCAGTAGTCGGGACAGCCTAAGCTCCTACAATGAGCAGTTCTTC	CASSRDSLSSYNEQFF
TRBJ2-1	TRBD2	-	TRBV6-5	TGTGCCGGCATGGGACTATGGAATGAGCAGTTCTTC	CAGMGLWNEQFF
TRBJ1-1	-	-	TRBV27	TGTGCCAGCAGTAGCACAGCTAGGGGGGTGAGTGAAGCTTTCTTT	CASSSTARGVSEAFF
TRBJ1-1	TRBD1	-	TRBV30	TGTGCCTGGAGTGTGCTACAGGGGGTCACTGAAGCTTTCTTT	CAWSVLQGVTEAFF
TRBJ2-2	-	-	TRBV9	TGTGCCAGCAGCGTAGTTACCGGGGTGACCGGGGAGCTGTTTTTT	CASSVVTGVTGELFF
TRBJ2-5	-	-	TRBV30	TGTGCCTGGAGGACCCCCCCTATCGAGACCCAGTACTTC	CAWRTPPIETQYF
TRBJ1-3	TRBD1	-	TRBV10-3	TGTGCCATCAGTGACCGACAGGGGGCCGGAAACACCATATATTTT	CAISDRQGAGNTIYF
TRBJ2-3	TRBD2	-	TRBV10-1	TGCGCCAGCAGTGCTAGCGGGGCCCAAGCACTGTATTTT	CASSASGAQALYF
TRBJ2-1	TRBD1	-	TRBV2	TGTGCCAGCAGTAAGGGACAGGGAATTGGCAATGAGCAGTTCTTC	CASSKGQGIGNEQFF
TRBJ2-7	TRBD1	-	TRBV5-1	TGCGCCAGCAGCTTAGGCCGGGACAGGTCCCGATCCTACGAGCAGTACTTC	CASSLGRDRSRSYEQYF
TRBJ1-5	-	-	TRBV27	TGTGCCAGCAGTTTACGACAGCCTACGAATCAGCCCCAGCATTTT	CASSLRQPTNQPQHF
TRBJ2-7	-	-	TRBV11-2	TGTGCCAGCAGCTTGGCTGCCTACGAGCAGTACTTC	CASSLAAYEQYF
TRBJ1-4	-	-	TRBV7-9	TGTGCCAGCACGCGGGGATCTAATGAAAAACTGTTTTTT	CASTRGSNEKLFF
TRBJ2-1	-	-	TRBV10-2	TGCGCCAGCAGTGAGGGGGGTCCAGAGACCTTTTACAATGAGCAGTTCTTC	CASSEGGPETFYNEQFF
TRBJ2-3	TRBD2	-	TRBV6-2/TRBV6-3	TGTGCCAGCAGTCTCGGGGGGGGCCCGCCGGCAGATACGCAGTATTTT	CASSLGGGPPADTQYF
TRBJ1-2	-	-	TRBV6-5	TGTGCCAGCAGTAGGGTGGGGTCTAACTATGGCTACACCTTC	CASSRVGSNYGYTF
TRBJ1-6	TRBD1	-	TRBV30	TGTGCCTGGAGTCCCCTAAGACAGGGGCCCTATAATTCACCCCTCCACTTT	CAWSPLRQGPYNSPLHF
TRBJ1-1	-	once	TRBV2	TGTGCCAGCAGTGAATCGATTGCCGGGGAAGCTCTTCGCTTGAACACTGAAGCTTTCTTT	CASSESIAGEALRLNTEAFF
TRBJ2-3	TRBD2	-	TRBV4-1	TGCGCCAGCAGCCCCCGACTAGCCCCAGATACGCAGTATTTT	CASSPRLAPDTQYF